This T cell receptor (beta chain) emerged from a study of blood T cell repertoires in COVID-19. For the study at large: COVID-19 samples collected from the United States, Italy and Spain covered acute and convalescent phases.

Here immunoSEQ multiplex PCR was the method, and the copy in TCRdb shows in-frame clones only, minus some. The top ten clones hold 5% to 8% of a sample with 170,000 or so clones, approximately 85% of them seen once. This TCR came from a man aged 35 to 55 who had recovered from COVID-19. The sample consisted of PBMCs or T cells enriched from blood (not recorded which).

This chain's CDR3 is CASSQEVRSGGYTF. In DNA, the CDR3 is TGTGCCAGCAGCCAAGAGGTACGGAGTGGTGGCTACACCTTC. J is TRBJ1-2 and V is TRBV14; D remains unclear. The V end was cut by 0 bases, the J end by 7 bases, with 12 bases between. This CDR3 contains 14 residues. Germline lookup yields CDR1 SGHDN and CDR2 FVKESK. Looking up the rest from reference TRBV14 and TRBJ1-2 gives the full variable domain: EAGVTQFPSHSVIEKGQTVTLRCDPISGHDNLYWYRRVMGKEIKFLLHFVKESKQDESGMPNNRFLAERTGGTYSTLKVQPAELEDSGVYFCASSQEVRSGGYTFGSGTRLTVV.